This TCR beta chain was recorded in a study of glioma-infiltrating T cells. Study-wide points: Non-neoplastic patients had below-expected tissue-blood divergence, while all gliomas exceeded expectation.

V was clipped by 1 base and J by 2 bases, with 10 bases between them. There are 14 residues in the CDR3. The germline V gene encodes CDR1 DFQATT and CDR2 SNEGSKA (reference sequence). TCR alpha and beta CDR3 regions were amplified from RNA using iRepertoire nested multiplex PCR. For one-step reverse transcription and amplification, about 85-400 ng of tissue mRNA or PBMC total RNA was used. In TCRdb, the multiplex PCR reads were re-called with MiXCR into one record per CDR3 protein. The sample yields 170,000 or so distinct CDR3 sequences, under 55% seen once. In its sample, this clonotype was seen many times. Its target is unknown.

This receptor was identified in a human donor with low-grade glioma or glioblastoma, undergoing nonglioma brain surgery, or in good health (not recorded which). The specimen was glioma tissue, nonneoplastic brain tissue, or PBMCs (not recorded which). V is TRBV20-1 and J is TRBJ2-3; D is ambiguous. The CDR3 spells CSARALSITDTQYF. CDR3 sequence (DNA): TGCAGTGCTAGAGCACTATCCATCACAGATACGCAGTATTTT.